Listed below are T cell receptor beta chains from one sample, sequenced in a study of blood T cell repertoires in COVID-19. Data came from immunoSEQ multiplex PCR; TCRdb stores just in-frame clones and leaves some out. The sample holds over 150,000 clones, around 80% seen once. The sequenced sample was peripheral blood. These TCRs come from a woman aged 55-75 years with acute or convalescent COVID-19. CDR3s include the opening cysteine and the closing phenylalanine or tryptophan. D genes are given only for firm matches. Size is omitted from some rows. Given values are once, few, many or a class for expanded clones.

j_gene: TRBJ2-3
d_gene: TRBD2
v_gene: TRBV6-1
abundance: few
CDR3nt: TGTGCCAGCAGTGAGGGACGGGGGGTGAGTTCAGATACGCAGTATTTT
CDR3aa: CASSEGRGVSSDTQYF

j_gene: TRBJ1-1
d_gene: TRBD1
v_gene: TRBV28
abundance: few
CDR3nt: TGTGCCAGCCCGGGGACAGGGGGCGCACGCTATGGAGCTTTCTTT
CDR3aa: CASPGTGGARYGAFF

j_gene: TRBJ1-2
d_gene: TRBD1
v_gene: TRBV18
abundance: NA
CDR3nt: TGTGCCAGCTCACCCGAGACAGGGGGTAACTATGGCTACACCTTC
CDR3aa: CASSPETGGNYGYTF

j_gene: TRBJ2-5
d_gene: TRBD2
v_gene: TRBV4-1
abundance: NA
CDR3nt: TGCGCCAGCAGCCAACCTACTAGCGGGGTACGGCCAGAGACCCAGTACTTC
CDR3aa: CASSQPTSGVRPETQYF

j_gene: TRBJ2-7
d_gene: NA
v_gene: TRBV9
abundance: NA
CDR3nt: TGTGCCAGCAGCGTAGGACCAGGGGTGTACGAGCAGTACTTC
CDR3aa: CASSVGPGVYEQYF

j_gene: TRBJ1-4
d_gene: TRBD1
v_gene: TRBV7-2
abundance: NA
CDR3nt: TGTGCCAGCAGCCCCGGGACAGTGCGAAAACTGTTTTTT
CDR3aa: CASSPGTVRKLFF

j_gene: TRBJ1-4
d_gene: NA
v_gene: TRBV9
abundance: NA
CDR3nt: TGTGCCAGCAGCGTAGGGCTAGGGAGTGAAAAACTGTTTTTT
CDR3aa: CASSVGLGSEKLFF

j_gene: TRBJ2-6
d_gene: NA
v_gene: TRBV7-2
abundance: NA
CDR3nt: TGTGCCAGCAGCTTACTCCAGGCAGGGGCATTGGGGGCCAACGTCCTGACTTTC
CDR3aa: CASSLLQAGALGANVLTF

j_gene: TRBJ2-5
d_gene: NA
v_gene: TRBV28
abundance: NA
CDR3nt: TGTGCCAGCAGTCTGGTTCAGGGGTCGGAGACCCAGTACTTC
CDR3aa: CASSLVQGSETQYF

j_gene: TRBJ1-6
d_gene: TRBD1
v_gene: TRBV3-1/TRBV3-2
abundance: few
CDR3nt: TGTGCCAGCCAAGGACAGGGTGGTTCACCCCTCCACTTT
CDR3aa: CASQGQGGSPLHF

j_gene: TRBJ2-3
d_gene: TRBD2
v_gene: TRBV3-1/TRBV3-2
abundance: once
CDR3nt: TGTGCCAGCAGCCAAGAAAGAGGGCTAGCGGGGGGCCTCTCCAGTCATACGCAGTATTTT
CDR3aa: CASSQERGLAGGLSSHTQYF

j_gene: TRBJ2-2
d_gene: NA
v_gene: TRBV19
abundance: NA
CDR3nt: TGTGCCAGTAGTATGACAGGCACCGGGGAGCTGTTTTTT
CDR3aa: CASSMTGTGELFF

j_gene: TRBJ1-2
d_gene: NA
v_gene: TRBV6-5
abundance: few
CDR3nt: TGTGCCAGCAAGACTTTCGGACTTTTCTATGGCTACACCTTC
CDR3aa: CASKTFGLFYGYTF

j_gene: TRBJ2-3
d_gene: TRBD1
v_gene: TRBV7-9
abundance: NA
CDR3nt: TGTGCCAGCAGCTTAGGAGGGGGCGTCACAGATACGCAGTATTTT
CDR3aa: CASSLGGGVTDTQYF

j_gene: TRBJ1-1
d_gene: NA
v_gene: TRBV5-6
abundance: few
CDR3nt: TGTGCCAGCAGCTTGTTCGTTCAGGCCTCCTTGAACACTGAAGCTTTCTTT
CDR3aa: CASSLFVQASLNTEAFF

j_gene: TRBJ2-1
d_gene: TRBD2
v_gene: TRBV4-3
abundance: NA
CDR3nt: TGCGCCAGCAGCCCCCGGCGAGCGGGGCATGAGCAGTTCTTC
CDR3aa: CASSPRRAGHEQFF

j_gene: TRBJ2-7
d_gene: TRBD2
v_gene: TRBV6-2/TRBV6-3
abundance: NA
CDR3nt: TGTGCCAGCAGTTACGGGACTAGCGGGGGAAATTACGAGCAGTACTTC
CDR3aa: CASSYGTSGGNYEQYF

j_gene: TRBJ2-7
d_gene: NA
v_gene: TRBV15
abundance: few
CDR3nt: TGTGCCACCAGCTTGGGACAATGGTCCTACGAGCAGTACTTC
CDR3aa: CATSLGQWSYEQYF

j_gene: TRBJ1-2
d_gene: NA
v_gene: TRBV27
abundance: NA
CDR3nt: TGTGCCAGCAGTTCGAGGGGGGGCTATGGCTACACCTTC
CDR3aa: CASSSRGGYGYTF

j_gene: TRBJ2-7
d_gene: NA
v_gene: TRBV4-3
abundance: NA
CDR3nt: TGCGCCAGCAGCCAAGAGACGGGGACACCCTACGAGCAGTACTTC
CDR3aa: CASSQETGTPYEQYF

j_gene: TRBJ2-3
d_gene: TRBD2
v_gene: TRBV7-9
abundance: NA
CDR3nt: TGTGCTAGCGGACTAGCGGGGAAGACAGATACGCAGTATTTT
CDR3aa: CASGLAGKTDTQYF

j_gene: TRBJ1-2
d_gene: TRBD1
v_gene: TRBV11-2
abundance: NA
CDR3nt: TGTGCCAGCAGCTCAGGTCTAGGACAGGGGTCTCGCTACACCTTC
CDR3aa: CASSSGLGQGSRYTF

j_gene: TRBJ1-2
d_gene: TRBD1
v_gene: TRBV19
abundance: NA
CDR3nt: TGTGCCAGTAGCCCGGGACAGAATAACTATGGCTACACCTTC
CDR3aa: CASSPGQNNYGYTF

j_gene: TRBJ2-1
d_gene: TRBD2
v_gene: TRBV11-3
abundance: NA
CDR3nt: TGTGCCAGCAGCGCCTCACTAGCGGGGGGTCAATACAATGAGCAGTTCTTC
CDR3aa: CASSASLAGGQYNEQFF

j_gene: TRBJ1-5
d_gene: NA
v_gene: TRBV7-9
abundance: NA
CDR3nt: TGTGCCAGCAGCTTAGCGGGGCAGACTAGCAATCAGCCCCAGCATTTT
CDR3aa: CASSLAGQTSNQPQHF

j_gene: TRBJ2-3
d_gene: TRBD2
v_gene: TRBV4-3
abundance: NA
CDR3nt: TGCGCCAGCAGCCAAGACGGGGGGAGAGGGGATACGCAGTATTTT
CDR3aa: CASSQDGGRGDTQYF

j_gene: TRBJ1-5
d_gene: NA
v_gene: TRBV20-1
abundance: NA
CDR3nt: TGCAGTGCTAGTCTCACAGGGCGCAATCAGCCCCAGCATTTT
CDR3aa: CSASLTGRNQPQHF

j_gene: TRBJ2-3
d_gene: TRBD2
v_gene: TRBV7-2
abundance: NA
CDR3nt: TGTGCCAGCAGTTTCCGCAGCGGGGGGGAGGATACGCAGTATTTT
CDR3aa: CASSFRSGGEDTQYF

j_gene: TRBJ2-7
d_gene: NA
v_gene: TRBV2
abundance: NA
CDR3nt: TGTGCCAGCAGTGAGAGGGGGGGGTTGGCCGAGCAGTACTTC
CDR3aa: CASSERGGLAEQYF

j_gene: TRBJ1-2
d_gene: NA
v_gene: TRBV6-6
abundance: NA
CDR3nt: TGTGCCAGCAGTTACTCGTCACAGGCCGTCTATGGCTACACCTTC
CDR3aa: CASSYSSQAVYGYTF

j_gene: TRBJ1-6
d_gene: TRBD1
v_gene: TRBV6-4
abundance: NA
CDR3nt: TGTGCCAGCAGAGGACAGGGGAATTCACCCCTCCACTTT
CDR3aa: CASRGQGNSPLHF

j_gene: TRBJ1-2
d_gene: NA
v_gene: TRBV19
abundance: NA
CDR3nt: TGTGCCAGTAGTCAAACGCGCAAGCGTGGGGGCTACACCTTC
CDR3aa: CASSQTRKRGGYTF

j_gene: TRBJ2-7
d_gene: TRBD1
v_gene: TRBV5-1
abundance: NA
CDR3nt: TGCGCCAGCAGCAGGGGACAGGACGCAGGCGAGCAGTACTTC
CDR3aa: CASSRGQDAGEQYF